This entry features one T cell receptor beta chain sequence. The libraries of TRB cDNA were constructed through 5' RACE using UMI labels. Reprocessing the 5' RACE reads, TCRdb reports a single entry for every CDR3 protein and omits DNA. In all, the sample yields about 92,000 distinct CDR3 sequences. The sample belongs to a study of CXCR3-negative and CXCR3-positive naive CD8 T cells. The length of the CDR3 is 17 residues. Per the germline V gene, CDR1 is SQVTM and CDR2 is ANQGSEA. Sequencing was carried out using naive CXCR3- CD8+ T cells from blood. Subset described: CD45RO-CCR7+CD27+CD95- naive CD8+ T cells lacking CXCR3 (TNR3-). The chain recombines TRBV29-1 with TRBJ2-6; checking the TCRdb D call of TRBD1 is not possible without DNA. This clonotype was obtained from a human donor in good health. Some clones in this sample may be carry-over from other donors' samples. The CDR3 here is CSVEDWTGGAGANVLTF.